Below, one T cell receptor (beta chain) is given with its context. Its antigen specificity is not known. No base quality values were provided; no much bigger clone lies one nucleotide off. This sample is drawn from a study of blood T cell repertoires in COVID-19 (TCRdb year 2020). The study in broad terms: Samples covering the acute and convalescent phases of COVID-19 were provided by collaborators in the United States, Italy and Spain. The prospective study material was composed of cDNA or gDNA derived from T cells, B-cell-depleted T cells, or PBMCs. Subjects who had been exposed to COVID-19, were actively infected with it, or had recovered from it provided the deeply sampled blood TCRbeta repertoires that made up the dataset. A freely available public database, intended as a resource for researchers studying the immune response to SARS-CoV-2, is where the repertoires were released. Samples came from the ongoing ImmuneRACE study (first 160 participants) plus 1,254 subjects from 6 global collaborators. A de-identified subject ID, COVID-19 status, age in years and sex were almost always included in the sample metadata. Where available, HLA class I and class II types were obtained from metadata supplied by the sample provider rather than from assay-based typing. Findings and caveats that apply to the study as a whole: Clinical and demographic metadata were provided uncurated, with the amount varying by source and participant.

Via the germline V gene (reference sequence), CDR1 is LNHNV and CDR2 YYDKDF. V is cut by 3 bases and J by 4 bases, and the space between the germline ends is 12 bases. The cysteine opens and the phenylalanine closes a CDR3 of 14 amino acids. The sequence is cut down to CDR3 DNA, 42 bases in frame from base 1. The immunoSEQ Assay, a bias-controlled multiplex PCR, was used to amplify TCRbeta CDR3 regions from genomic DNA. From the authors' description of their analysis: The number of nucleated cells in each sample was estimated by amplification of reference gene primers within the assay. Sequence reads were collapsed and filtered to measure the absolute abundance of every unique TCRbeta CDR3 rearrangement. For each sample, productive Simpson clonality was calculated as the square root of Simpson's diversity index across productive rearrangements. The immuneACCESS repertoire file appears here via TCRdb, limited to in-frame rearrangements. These files lack a portion of the clones; in checked studies, under half of the deficit traces to unresolved V genes, and the cause of the others is not known. That table furnishes V, J and clone size, whereas the DNA furnished D and trimming. The sample table holds hundreds of thousands of clones, of which 83% were seen once. Of the sample, 2.5% to 3% falls within the top ten clones.

Whole blood was collected in K2EDTA tubes by collaborating institutions according to the institutions' own protocols. Collaborator samples were shipped for TCRbeta analysis as frozen whole blood, isolated PBMCs, or DNA extracted from either sample type. This clonotype originated in a woman aged 70-85 years with active or convalescent COVID-19. This chain is built from TRBV15 and TRBJ2-5, with no D gene named confidently. The material sequenced was peripheral blood. This receptor has the CDR3 CATSSPSERETQYF. The DNA sequence is given as TGTGCCACCAGCAGTCCCAGTGAAAGAGAGACCCAGTACTTC.